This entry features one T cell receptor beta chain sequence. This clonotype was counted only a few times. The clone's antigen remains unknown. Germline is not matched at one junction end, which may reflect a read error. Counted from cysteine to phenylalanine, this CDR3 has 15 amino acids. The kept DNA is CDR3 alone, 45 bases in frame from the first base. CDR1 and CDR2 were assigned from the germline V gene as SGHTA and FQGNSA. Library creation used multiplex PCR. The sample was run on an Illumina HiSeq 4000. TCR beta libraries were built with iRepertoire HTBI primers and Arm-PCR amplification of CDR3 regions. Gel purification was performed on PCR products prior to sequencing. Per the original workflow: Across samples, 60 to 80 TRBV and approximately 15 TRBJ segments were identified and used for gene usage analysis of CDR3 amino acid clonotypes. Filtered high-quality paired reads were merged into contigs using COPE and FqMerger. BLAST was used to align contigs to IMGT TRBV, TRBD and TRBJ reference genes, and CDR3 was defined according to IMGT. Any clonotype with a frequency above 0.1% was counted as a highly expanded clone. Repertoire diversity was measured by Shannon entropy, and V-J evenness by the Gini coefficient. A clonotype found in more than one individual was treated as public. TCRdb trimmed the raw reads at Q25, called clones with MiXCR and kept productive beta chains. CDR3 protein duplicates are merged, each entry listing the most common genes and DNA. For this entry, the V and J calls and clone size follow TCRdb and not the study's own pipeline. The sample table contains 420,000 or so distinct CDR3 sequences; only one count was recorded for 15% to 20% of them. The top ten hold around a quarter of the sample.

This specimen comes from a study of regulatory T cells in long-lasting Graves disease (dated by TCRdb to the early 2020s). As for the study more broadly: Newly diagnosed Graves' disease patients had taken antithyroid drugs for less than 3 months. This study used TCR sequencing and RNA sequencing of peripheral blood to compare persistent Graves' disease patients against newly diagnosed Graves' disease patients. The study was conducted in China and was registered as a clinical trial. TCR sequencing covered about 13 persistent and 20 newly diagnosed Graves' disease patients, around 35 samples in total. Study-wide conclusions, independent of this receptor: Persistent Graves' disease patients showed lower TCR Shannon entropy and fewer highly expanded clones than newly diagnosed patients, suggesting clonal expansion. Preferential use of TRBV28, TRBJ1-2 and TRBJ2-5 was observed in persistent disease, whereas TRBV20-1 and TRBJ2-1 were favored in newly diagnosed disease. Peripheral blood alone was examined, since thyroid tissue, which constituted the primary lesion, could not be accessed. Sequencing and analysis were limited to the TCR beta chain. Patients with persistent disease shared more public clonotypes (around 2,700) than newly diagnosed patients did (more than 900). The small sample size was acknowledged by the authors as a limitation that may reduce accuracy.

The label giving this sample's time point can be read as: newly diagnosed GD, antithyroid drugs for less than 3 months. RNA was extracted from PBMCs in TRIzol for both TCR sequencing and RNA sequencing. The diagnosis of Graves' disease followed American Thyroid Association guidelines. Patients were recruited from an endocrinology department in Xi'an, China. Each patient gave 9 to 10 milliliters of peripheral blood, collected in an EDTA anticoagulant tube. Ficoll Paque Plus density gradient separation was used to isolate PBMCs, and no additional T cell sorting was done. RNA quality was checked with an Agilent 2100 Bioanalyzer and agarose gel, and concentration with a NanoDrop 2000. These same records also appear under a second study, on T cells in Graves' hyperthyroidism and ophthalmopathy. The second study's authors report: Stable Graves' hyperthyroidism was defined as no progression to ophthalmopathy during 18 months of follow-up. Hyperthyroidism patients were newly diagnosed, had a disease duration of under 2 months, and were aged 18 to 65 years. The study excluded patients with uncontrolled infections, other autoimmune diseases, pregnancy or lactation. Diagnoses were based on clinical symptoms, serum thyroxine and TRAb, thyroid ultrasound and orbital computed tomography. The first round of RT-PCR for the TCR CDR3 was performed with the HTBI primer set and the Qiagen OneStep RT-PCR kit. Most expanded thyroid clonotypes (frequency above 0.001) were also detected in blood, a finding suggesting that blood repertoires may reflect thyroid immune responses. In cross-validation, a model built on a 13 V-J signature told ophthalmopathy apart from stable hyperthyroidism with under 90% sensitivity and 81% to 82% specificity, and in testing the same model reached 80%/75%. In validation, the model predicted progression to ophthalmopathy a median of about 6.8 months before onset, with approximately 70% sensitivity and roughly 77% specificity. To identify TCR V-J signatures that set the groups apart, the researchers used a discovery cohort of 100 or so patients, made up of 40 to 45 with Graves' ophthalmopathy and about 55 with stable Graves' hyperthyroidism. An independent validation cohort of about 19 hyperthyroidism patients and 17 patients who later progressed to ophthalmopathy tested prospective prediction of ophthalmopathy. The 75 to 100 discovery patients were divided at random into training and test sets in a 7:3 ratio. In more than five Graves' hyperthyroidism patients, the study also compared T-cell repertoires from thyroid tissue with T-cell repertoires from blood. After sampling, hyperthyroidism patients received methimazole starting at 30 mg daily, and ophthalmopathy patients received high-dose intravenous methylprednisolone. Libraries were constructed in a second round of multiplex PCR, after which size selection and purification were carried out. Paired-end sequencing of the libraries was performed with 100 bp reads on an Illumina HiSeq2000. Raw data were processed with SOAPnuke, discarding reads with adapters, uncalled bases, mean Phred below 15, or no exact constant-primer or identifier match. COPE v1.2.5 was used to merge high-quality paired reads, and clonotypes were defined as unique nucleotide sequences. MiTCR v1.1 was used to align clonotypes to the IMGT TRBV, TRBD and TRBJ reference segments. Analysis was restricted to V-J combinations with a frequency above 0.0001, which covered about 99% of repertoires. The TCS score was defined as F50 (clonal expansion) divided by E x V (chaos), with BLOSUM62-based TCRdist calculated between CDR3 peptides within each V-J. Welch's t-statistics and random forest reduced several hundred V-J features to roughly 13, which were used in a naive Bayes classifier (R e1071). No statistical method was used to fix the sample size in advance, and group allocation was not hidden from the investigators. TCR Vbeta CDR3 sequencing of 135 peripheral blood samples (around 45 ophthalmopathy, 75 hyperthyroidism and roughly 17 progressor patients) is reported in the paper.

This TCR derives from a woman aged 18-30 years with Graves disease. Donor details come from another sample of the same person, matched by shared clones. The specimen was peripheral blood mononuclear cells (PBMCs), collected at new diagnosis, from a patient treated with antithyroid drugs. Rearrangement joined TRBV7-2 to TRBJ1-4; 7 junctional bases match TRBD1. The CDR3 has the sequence CAGSQGGVANEKLFF. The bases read TGTGCCGGCAGCCAGGGGGGAGTGGCTAATGAAAAACTGTTTTTT.